A selection of T cell receptor beta chains follows, all from one sample in a study of T cells in Graves' hyperthyroidism and ophthalmopathy. TCRdb itself ran the multiplex PCR reads through MiXCR, one entry per CDR3 protein. Among about 290,000 distinct CDR3 sequences listed, about an eighth were seen once. Input material: blood. The receptors stem from a woman in her thirties with Graves' hyperthyroidism that later progressed to Graves' ophthalmopathy. CDR3s include the opening cysteine and the closing phenylalanine or tryptophan. D genes are given only for firm matches. Only part of the rows carry a size: once, few, many, or a class if the clone is expanded.

TRBJ2-1	TRBV9	few	TRBD2	CASSPGLAAPPGNEQFF	TGTGCCAGCAGCCCGGGACTAGCGGCCCCCCCGGGGAATGAGCAGTTCTTC
TRBJ1-6	TRBV3-1	many	-	CASSLDGDSPLHF	TGTGCCAGCAGCCTTGACGGAGATTCACCCCTCCACTTT
TRBJ2-7	TRBV2	many	-	CASSGETYEQYF	TGTGCCAGCTCGGGGGAAACCTACGAGCAGTACTTC
TRBJ2-4	TRBV25-1	-	-	CASSDVRGAKNIQYF	TGTGCCAGCAGTGACGTCAGGGGAGCCAAAAACATTCAGTACTTC
TRBJ2-5	TRBV5-1	many	TRBD2	CASRAGGGETQYF	TGCGCCAGCAGAGCGGGAGGTGGAGAGACCCAGTACTTC
TRBJ1-1	TRBV6-1	many	-	CASSGVGGMNAEAFF	TGTGCCAGCAGTGGGGTGGGAGGGATGAACGCTGAAGCTTTCTTT
TRBJ1-5	TRBV4-3	many	-	CASSQAWQADNQPQHF	TGCGCCAGCAGCCAAGCTTGGCAGGCCGACAATCAGCCCCAGCATTTT
TRBJ2-3	TRBV7-9	many	-	CASSSTLRRGDTQYF	TGTGCCAGCAGCTCGACTCTCCGCAGGGGAGATACGCAGTATTTT
TRBJ2-5	TRBV7-9	many	-	CASSSTLTGARETQYF	TGTGCCAGCAGCTCAACCCTGACGGGGGCTCGGGAGACCCAGTACTTC
TRBJ2-7	TRBV7-2	-	TRBD2	CASSSVPGLAGLSYEQYF	TGTGCCAGCAGCTCTGTCCCGGGACTAGCGGGACTCTCCTACGAGCAGTACTTC
TRBJ2-2	TRBV10-3	-	-	CATYHQSSRTGELFF	TGTGCCACCTATCATCAGTCTAGCAGGACCGGGGAGCTGTTTTTT
TRBJ2-3	TRBV13	many	TRBD2	CASSFGGRGPSTDTQYF	TGTGCCAGCAGCTTCGGCGGGAGGGGCCCTAGCACAGATACGCAGTATTTT
TRBJ2-7	TRBV6-1	many	-	CASSGRMYEQYF	TGTGCCAGCAGTGGTAGAATGTACGAGCAGTACTTC
TRBJ2-7	TRBV28	many	-	CASSPRDRPTYEQYF	TGTGCCAGCAGTCCCCGGGACCGCCCGACCTACGAGCAGTACTTC
TRBJ2-1	TRBV11-2	many	-	CASSPRQTSYNEQFF	TGTGCCAGCAGCCCCCGACAGACGTCTTACAATGAGCAGTTCTTC
TRBJ1-2	TRBV6-1	many	-	CASSEDLKGNYGYTF	TGTGCCAGCAGTGAAGACCTCAAAGGGAACTATGGCTACACCTTC
TRBJ2-7	TRBV13	many	TRBD2	CASSLGTSGRVREQYF	TGTGCCAGCAGCTTAGGGACAAGCGGGAGAGTGAGGGAGCAGTACTTC
TRBJ2-7	TRBV6-2/TRBV6-3	many	-	CASSSSKREQYF	TGTGCCAGCAGTTCGTCCAAGCGCGAGCAGTACTTC
TRBJ2-1	TRBV12-5	-	TRBD2	CASGLFITGGLSYNEQFF	TGTGCTAGTGGTTTGTTCATAACGGGAGGACTATCCTACAATGAGCAGTTCTTC
TRBJ2-1	TRBV27	many	TRBD2	CASRDSGTYNEQFF	TGTGCCAGCAGAGATAGCGGGACGTACAATGAGCAGTTCTTC
TRBJ2-2	TRBV18	many	TRBD2	CASSPQGGRVGTGELFF	TGTGCCAGCTCACCACAAGGCGGGAGAGTGGGCACCGGGGAGCTGTTTTTT
TRBJ1-2	TRBV20-1	-	-	CSAYKQIYGYTF	TGCAGTGCCTATAAGCAGATCTATGGCTACACCTTC
TRBJ2-4	TRBV7-9	many	TRBD1	CASSRVMDRGGIQYF	TGTGCCAGCAGCCGCGTCATGGACAGGGGTGGTATTCAGTACTTC
TRBJ2-1	TRBV19	-	-	CASSMDGRVYNEQFF	TGTGCCAGTAGTATGGACGGGAGAGTCTACAATGAGCAGTTCTTC
TRBJ1-5	TRBV18	many	-	CASSREAIMVQHF	TGTGCCAGCTCCCGAGAGGCAATCATGGTCCAGCATTTT
TRBJ1-2	TRBV7-3	few	-	CASSRGGESYGYTF	TGTGCCAGCAGTCGCGGCGGGGAGAGCTATGGCTACACCTTC
TRBJ2-3	TRBV7-2	many	-	CASSASPQYTDTQYF	TGTGCCAGCAGCGCCTCGCCGCAGTACACAGATACGCAGTATTTT
TRBJ2-3	TRBV9	many	TRBD1	CASSVGQGATDTQYF	TGTGCCAGCAGCGTAGGGCAGGGGGCAACAGATACGCAGTATTTT
TRBJ1-1	TRBV9	few	TRBD1	CASRARDRGEAFF	TGTGCCAGCAGGGCTAGGGACAGGGGTGAAGCTTTCTTT
TRBJ2-5	TRBV24-1	few	TRBD2	CATSENGLGNWETQYF	TGTGCCACCAGTGAAAACGGACTAGGTAATTGGGAGACCCAGTACTTC
TRBJ2-7	TRBV4-1	few	TRBD2	CASSLPGQGTSGRYEQYF	TGCGCCAGCAGCCTGCCGGGACAGGGGACTAGCGGGAGATACGAGCAGTACTTC
TRBJ2-7	TRBV20-1	many	-	CSARGGASEVDEQYF	TGCAGTGCTCGGGGTGGGGCTAGCGAGGTGGACGAGCAGTACTTC
TRBJ2-1	TRBV27	many	-	CASRRNTPEGLSYNEQFF	TGTGCCAGCAGACGCAATACCCCGGAAGGGCTCTCCTACAATGAGCAGTTCTTC
TRBJ2-1	TRBV4-2	many	TRBD2	CASSQGLAGGNNEQFF	TGTGCCAGCAGCCAGGGACTAGCGGGAGGAAATAATGAGCAGTTCTTC
TRBJ1-3	TRBV27	many	-	CASSFRQPGNTIYF	TGTGCCAGCAGTTTCCGACAGCCGGGAAACACCATATATTTT
TRBJ2-1	TRBV29-1	many	-	CSVADYNEQFF	TGCAGCGTCGCGGACTACAATGAGCAGTTCTTC
TRBJ1-5	TRBV12-3/TRBV12-4	many	-	CASSFESNQPQHF	TGTGCCAGCAGTTTCGAAAGCAATCAGCCCCAGCATTTT
TRBJ1-2	TRBV13	few	-	CASSPVGYGYTF	TGTGCCAGCAGCCCCGTAGGGTATGGCTACACCTTC
TRBJ2-5	TRBV6-1	many	-	CASSYVYGQETQYF	TGTGCCAGCAGTTACGTCTACGGCCAAGAGACCCAGTACTTC
TRBJ1-2	TRBV11-2	few	TRBD1	CASSPTGTGFRGYTF	TGTGCCAGCAGCCCTACCGGGACAGGGTTTCGTGGCTACACCTTC
TRBJ1-1	TRBV19	-	-	CASQAWAPGHPEAFF	TGTGCCAGCCAGGCTTGGGCACCGGGCCATCCTGAAGCTTTCTTT
TRBJ1-5	TRBV11-2	many	-	CASSSRRGVDQPQHF	TGTGCCAGCAGCTCTCGGAGGGGAGTAGATCAGCCCCAGCATTTT